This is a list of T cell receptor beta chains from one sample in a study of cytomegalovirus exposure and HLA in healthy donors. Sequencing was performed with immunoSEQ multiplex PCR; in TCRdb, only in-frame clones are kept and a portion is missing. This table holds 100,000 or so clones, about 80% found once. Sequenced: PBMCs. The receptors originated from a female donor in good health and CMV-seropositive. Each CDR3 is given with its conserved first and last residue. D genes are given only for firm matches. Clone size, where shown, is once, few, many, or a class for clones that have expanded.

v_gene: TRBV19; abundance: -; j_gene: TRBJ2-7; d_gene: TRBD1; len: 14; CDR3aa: CASSMTGEIYEQYF; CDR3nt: TGTGCCAGTAGTATGACAGGGGAGATCTACGAGCAGTACTTC
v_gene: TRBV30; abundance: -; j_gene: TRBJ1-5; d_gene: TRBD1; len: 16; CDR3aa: CAWSTPGQGGDQPQHF; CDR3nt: TGTGCCTGGAGTACTCCCGGACAGGGGGGGGATCAGCCCCAGCATTTT
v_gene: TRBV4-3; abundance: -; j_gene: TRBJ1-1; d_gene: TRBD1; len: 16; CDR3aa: CASSQGLDRRHTEAFF; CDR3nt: TGCGCCAGCAGCCAAGGCCTGGACAGGAGACACACTGAAGCTTTCTTT
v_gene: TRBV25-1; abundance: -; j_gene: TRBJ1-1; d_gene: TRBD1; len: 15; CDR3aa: CASRDRQGRRSEAFF; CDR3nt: TGTGCCAGCAGGGACCGACAGGGGCGACGAAGTGAAGCTTTCTTT
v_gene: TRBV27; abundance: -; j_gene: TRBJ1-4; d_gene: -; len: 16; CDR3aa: CASSRGASALNEKLFF; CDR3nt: TGTGCCAGCAGTCGAGGAGCCTCGGCCCTTAATGAAAAACTGTTTTTT
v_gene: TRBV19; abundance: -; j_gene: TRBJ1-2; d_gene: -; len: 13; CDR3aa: CASRPGHPYGYTF; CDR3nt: TGTGCCAGTAGACCCGGACATCCCTATGGCTACACCTTC
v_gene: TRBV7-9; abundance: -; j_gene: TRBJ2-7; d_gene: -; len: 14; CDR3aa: CASSLGKGGDEQYF; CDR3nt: TGTGCCAGCAGCTTAGGTAAAGGAGGAGACGAGCAGTACTTC
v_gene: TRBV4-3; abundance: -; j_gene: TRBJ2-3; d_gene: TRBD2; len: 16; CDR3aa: CASSQETGGRPDTQYF; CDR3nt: TGCGCCAGCAGCCAAGAGACGGGGGGGCGTCCAGATACGCAGTATTTT
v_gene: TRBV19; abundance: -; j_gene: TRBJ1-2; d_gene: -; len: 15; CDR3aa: CASSMEAGNNYGYTF; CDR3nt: TGTGCCAGTAGTATGGAAGCAGGGAATAACTATGGCTACACCTTC
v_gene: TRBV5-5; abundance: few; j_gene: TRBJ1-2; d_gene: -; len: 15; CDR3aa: CASSPRGSGDYGYTF; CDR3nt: TGTGCCAGCAGCCCAAGAGGGTCAGGGGACTATGGCTACACCTTC
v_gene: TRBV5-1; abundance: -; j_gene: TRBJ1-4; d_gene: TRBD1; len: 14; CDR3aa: CASSLPGGNEKLFF; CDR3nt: TGCGCCAGCAGCTTGCCAGGGGGTAATGAAAAACTGTTTTTT
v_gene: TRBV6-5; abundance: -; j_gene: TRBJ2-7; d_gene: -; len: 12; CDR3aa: CATSGTLYEQYF; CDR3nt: TGTGCCACCTCCGGGACACTCTACGAGCAGTACTTC
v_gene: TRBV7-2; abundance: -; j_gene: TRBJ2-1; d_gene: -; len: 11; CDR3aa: CASSSAETQFF; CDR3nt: TGTGCCAGCAGCTCAGCGGAGACCCAGTTCTTC
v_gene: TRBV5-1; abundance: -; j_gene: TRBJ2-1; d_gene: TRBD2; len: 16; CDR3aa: CASSYTGTRSPHEQFF; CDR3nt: TGCGCCAGCAGCTATACCGGGACTAGAAGTCCCCATGAGCAGTTCTTC
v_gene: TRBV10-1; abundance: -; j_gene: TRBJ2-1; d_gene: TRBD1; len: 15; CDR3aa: CASSESTGTYNEQFF; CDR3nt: TGCGCCAGCAGTGAGTCGACAGGGACCTACAATGAGCAGTTCTTC
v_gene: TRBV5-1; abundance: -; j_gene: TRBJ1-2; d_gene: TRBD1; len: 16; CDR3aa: CASSQGQGRPNYGYTF; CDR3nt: TGCGCCAGCAGTCAGGGACAGGGAAGGCCTAACTATGGCTACACCTTC
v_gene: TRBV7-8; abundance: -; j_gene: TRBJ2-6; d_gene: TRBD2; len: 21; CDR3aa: CASSRGLAGGPVPSGSNGLTF; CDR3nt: TGTGCCAGCAGCAGGGGACTAGCGGGAGGTCCCGTACCCTCTGGGTCAAACGGCCTGACTTTC
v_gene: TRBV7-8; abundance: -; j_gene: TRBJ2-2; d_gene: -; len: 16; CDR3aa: CASSQNRRPVPGELFF; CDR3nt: TGTGCCAGCAGCCAGAACAGGCGACCCGTCCCCGGGGAGCTGTTTTTT
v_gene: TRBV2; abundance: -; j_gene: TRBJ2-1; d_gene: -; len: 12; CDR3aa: CASTPEKLYQFF; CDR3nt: TGTGCCAGCACCCCTGAGAAACTATACCAGTTCTTC
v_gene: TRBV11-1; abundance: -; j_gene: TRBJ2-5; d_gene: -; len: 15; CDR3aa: CASSLAGSGPGTQYF; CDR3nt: TGTGCCAGCAGCTTAGCAGGTTCCGGTCCAGGGACCCAGTACTTC
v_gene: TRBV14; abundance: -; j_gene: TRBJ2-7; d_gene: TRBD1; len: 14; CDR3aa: CASSLGQGPYEQYF; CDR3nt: TGTGCCAGCAGCCTTGGACAGGGGCCCTACGAGCAGTACTTC
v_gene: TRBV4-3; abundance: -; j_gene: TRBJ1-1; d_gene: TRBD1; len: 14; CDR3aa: CASSQDPNRGEAFF; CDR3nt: TGCGCCAGCAGCCAAGATCCGAACAGGGGTGAAGCTTTCTTT
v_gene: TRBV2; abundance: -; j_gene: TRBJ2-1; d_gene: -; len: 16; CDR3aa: CASTRGRSRSYNEQFF; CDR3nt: TGTGCCAGCACCAGGGGGAGGTCCCGCTCCTACAATGAGCAGTTCTTC
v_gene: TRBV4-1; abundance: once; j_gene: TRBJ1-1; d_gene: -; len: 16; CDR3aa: CASSRAVDRANTEAFF; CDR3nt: TGCGCCAGCAGCCGAGCAGTTGACAGAGCGAACACTGAAGCTTTCTTT
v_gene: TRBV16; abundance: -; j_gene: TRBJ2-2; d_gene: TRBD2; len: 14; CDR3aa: CASSQSAGAGELFF; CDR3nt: TGTGCCAGCAGCCAATCGGCGGGGGCCGGGGAGCTGTTTTTT
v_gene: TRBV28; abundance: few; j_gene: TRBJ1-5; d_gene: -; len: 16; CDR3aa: CASSSTGRGYNQPQHF; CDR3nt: TGTGCCAGCAGTTCGACAGGAAGAGGGTACAATCAGCCCCAGCATTTT
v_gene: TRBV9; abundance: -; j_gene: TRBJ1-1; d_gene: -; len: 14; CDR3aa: CASSVDRERTEAFF; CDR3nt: TGTGCCAGCAGCGTAGACAGGGAGAGGACTGAAGCTTTCTTT
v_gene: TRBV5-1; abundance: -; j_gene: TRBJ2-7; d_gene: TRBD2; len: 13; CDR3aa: CASSSTSGWEQYF; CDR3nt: TGCGCCAGCAGCTCGACTAGCGGGTGGGAGCAGTACTTC
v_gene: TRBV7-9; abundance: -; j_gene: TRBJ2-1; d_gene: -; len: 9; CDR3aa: CAVRNEQFF; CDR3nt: TGTGCCGTCAGGAACGAGCAGTTCTTC
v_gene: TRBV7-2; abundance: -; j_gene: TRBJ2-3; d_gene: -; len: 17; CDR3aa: CASSQAIRGAGTDTQYF; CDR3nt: TGTGCCAGCAGTCAAGCCATACGGGGGGCTGGCACAGATACGCAGTATTTT
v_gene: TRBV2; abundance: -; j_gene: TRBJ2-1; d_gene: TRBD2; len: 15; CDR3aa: CASSPTSGGWNEQFF; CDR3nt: TGTGCCAGCAGTCCAACTAGCGGGGGATGGAATGAGCAATTCTTC
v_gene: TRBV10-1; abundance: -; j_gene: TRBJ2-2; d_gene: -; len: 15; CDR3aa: CASSESGARAGELFF; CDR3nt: TGCGCCAGCAGTGAATCAGGGGCTAGGGCCGGGGAGCTGTTTTTT
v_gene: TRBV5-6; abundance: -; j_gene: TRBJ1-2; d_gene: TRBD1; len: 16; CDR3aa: CASSPYGQGVNYGYTF; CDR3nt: TGTGCCAGCAGCCCCTATGGGCAGGGGGTGAACTATGGCTACACCTTC
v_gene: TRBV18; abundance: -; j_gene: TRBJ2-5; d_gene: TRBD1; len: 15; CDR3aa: CASSPPGQIQETQYF; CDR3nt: TGTGCCAGCTCACCCCCGGGACAGATCCAAGAGACCCAGTACTTC
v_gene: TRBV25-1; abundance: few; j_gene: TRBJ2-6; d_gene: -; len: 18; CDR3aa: CASSEWPTGTSGANVLTF; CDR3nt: TGTGCCAGCAGTGAATGGCCCACAGGGACCTCTGGGGCCAACGTCCTGACTTTC
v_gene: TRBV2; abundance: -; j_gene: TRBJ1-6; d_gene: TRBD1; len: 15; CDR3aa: CASSSRDRVTSPLHF; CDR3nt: TGTGCCAGCAGTTCCCGGGACAGGGTAACCTCACCCCTCCACTTT
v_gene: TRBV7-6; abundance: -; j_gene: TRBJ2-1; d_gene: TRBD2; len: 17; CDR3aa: CASSSWGEGSSYNEQFF; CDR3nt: TGTGCCAGCAGTAGCTGGGGGGAGGGTAGCTCCTACAATGAGCAGTTCTTC
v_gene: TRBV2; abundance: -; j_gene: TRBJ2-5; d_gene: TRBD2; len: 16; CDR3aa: CASSEVAGGPQETQYF; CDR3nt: TGTGCCAGCAGTGAGGTAGCGGGGGGCCCTCAAGAGACCCAGTACTTC
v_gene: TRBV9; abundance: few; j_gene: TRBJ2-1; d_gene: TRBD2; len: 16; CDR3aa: CASSVVGTSGFNEQFF; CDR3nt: TGTGCCAGCAGCGTAGTTGGAACTAGCGGATTCAATGAGCAGTTCTTC
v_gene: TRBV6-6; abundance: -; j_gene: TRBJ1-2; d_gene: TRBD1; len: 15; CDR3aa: CASSGQGYSNYGYTF; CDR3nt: TGTGCCAGCAGCGGACAGGGGTATTCGAACTATGGCTACACCTTC
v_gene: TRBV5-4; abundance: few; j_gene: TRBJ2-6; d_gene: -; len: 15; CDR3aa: CASSLSGAGANVLTF; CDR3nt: TGTGCCAGCAGCCTATCAGGGGCTGGGGCCAACGTCCTGACTTTC
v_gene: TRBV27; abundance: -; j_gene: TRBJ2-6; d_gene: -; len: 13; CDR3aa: CASSPLGANGLTF; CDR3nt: TGTGCCAGCAGTCCACTTGGGGCCAACGGCCTGACTTTC
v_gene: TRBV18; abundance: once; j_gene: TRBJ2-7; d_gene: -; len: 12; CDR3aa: CASSPEGYEQYF; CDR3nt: TGTGCCAGCTCACCTGAGGGCTACGAGCAGTACTTC
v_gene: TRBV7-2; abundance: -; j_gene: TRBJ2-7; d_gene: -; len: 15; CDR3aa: CASSFDYQTTYEQYF; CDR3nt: TGTGCCAGCAGCTTCGACTACCAAACCACCTACGAGCAGTACTTC
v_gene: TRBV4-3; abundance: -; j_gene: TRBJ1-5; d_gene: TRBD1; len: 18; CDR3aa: CASSQDPDRGGSNQPQHF; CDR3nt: TGCGCCAGCAGCCAAGACCCGGACAGGGGAGGAAGCAATCAGCCCCAGCATTTT
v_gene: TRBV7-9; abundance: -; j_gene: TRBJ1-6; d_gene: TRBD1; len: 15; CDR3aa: CASSFGTATNSPLHF; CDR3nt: TGTGCCAGCAGCTTCGGGACAGCAACGAATTCACCCCTCCACTTT
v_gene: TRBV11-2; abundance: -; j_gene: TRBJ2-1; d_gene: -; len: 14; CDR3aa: CASSLGQDNNEQFF; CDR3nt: TGTGCCAGCAGCTTAGGGCAGGATAACAATGAGCAGTTCTTC
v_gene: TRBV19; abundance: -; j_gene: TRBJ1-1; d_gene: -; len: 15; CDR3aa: CASSIARRGRTEAFF; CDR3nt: TGTGCCAGTAGTATCGCGCGCAGGGGACGTACTGAAGCTTTCTTT
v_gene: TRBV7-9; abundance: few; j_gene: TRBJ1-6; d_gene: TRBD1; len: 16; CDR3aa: CASSTPPGQVNSPLHF; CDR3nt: TGTGCCAGCAGTACCCCCCCGGGACAGGTGAATTCACCCCTCCACTTT
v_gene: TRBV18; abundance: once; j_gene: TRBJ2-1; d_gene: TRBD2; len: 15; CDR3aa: CASSPALAGTNEQFF; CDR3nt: TGTGCCAGCTCACCAGCCCTAGCGGGTACCAATGAGCAGTTCTTC
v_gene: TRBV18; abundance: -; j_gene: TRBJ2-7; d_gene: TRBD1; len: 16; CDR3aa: CASSQEGTGILTEQYF; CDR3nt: TGTGCCAGCTCGCAAGAAGGGACAGGGATCCTTACCGAGCAGTACTTC
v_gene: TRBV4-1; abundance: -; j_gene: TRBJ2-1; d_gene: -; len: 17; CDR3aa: CASSQGGGRRSYNEQFF; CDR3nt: TGCGCCAGCAGCCAAGGGGGGGGGCGGCGCTCCTACAATGAGCAGTTCTTC
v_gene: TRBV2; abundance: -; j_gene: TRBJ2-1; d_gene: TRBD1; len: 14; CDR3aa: CASKGDRGQNEQFF; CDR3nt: TGTGCCAGCAAGGGGGACAGGGGGCAAAATGAGCAATTCTTC
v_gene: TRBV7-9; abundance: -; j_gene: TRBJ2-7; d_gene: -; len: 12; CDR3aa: CASSQYTWEQYF; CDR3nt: TGTGCCAGCAGCCAGTATACGTGGGAGCAGTACTTC